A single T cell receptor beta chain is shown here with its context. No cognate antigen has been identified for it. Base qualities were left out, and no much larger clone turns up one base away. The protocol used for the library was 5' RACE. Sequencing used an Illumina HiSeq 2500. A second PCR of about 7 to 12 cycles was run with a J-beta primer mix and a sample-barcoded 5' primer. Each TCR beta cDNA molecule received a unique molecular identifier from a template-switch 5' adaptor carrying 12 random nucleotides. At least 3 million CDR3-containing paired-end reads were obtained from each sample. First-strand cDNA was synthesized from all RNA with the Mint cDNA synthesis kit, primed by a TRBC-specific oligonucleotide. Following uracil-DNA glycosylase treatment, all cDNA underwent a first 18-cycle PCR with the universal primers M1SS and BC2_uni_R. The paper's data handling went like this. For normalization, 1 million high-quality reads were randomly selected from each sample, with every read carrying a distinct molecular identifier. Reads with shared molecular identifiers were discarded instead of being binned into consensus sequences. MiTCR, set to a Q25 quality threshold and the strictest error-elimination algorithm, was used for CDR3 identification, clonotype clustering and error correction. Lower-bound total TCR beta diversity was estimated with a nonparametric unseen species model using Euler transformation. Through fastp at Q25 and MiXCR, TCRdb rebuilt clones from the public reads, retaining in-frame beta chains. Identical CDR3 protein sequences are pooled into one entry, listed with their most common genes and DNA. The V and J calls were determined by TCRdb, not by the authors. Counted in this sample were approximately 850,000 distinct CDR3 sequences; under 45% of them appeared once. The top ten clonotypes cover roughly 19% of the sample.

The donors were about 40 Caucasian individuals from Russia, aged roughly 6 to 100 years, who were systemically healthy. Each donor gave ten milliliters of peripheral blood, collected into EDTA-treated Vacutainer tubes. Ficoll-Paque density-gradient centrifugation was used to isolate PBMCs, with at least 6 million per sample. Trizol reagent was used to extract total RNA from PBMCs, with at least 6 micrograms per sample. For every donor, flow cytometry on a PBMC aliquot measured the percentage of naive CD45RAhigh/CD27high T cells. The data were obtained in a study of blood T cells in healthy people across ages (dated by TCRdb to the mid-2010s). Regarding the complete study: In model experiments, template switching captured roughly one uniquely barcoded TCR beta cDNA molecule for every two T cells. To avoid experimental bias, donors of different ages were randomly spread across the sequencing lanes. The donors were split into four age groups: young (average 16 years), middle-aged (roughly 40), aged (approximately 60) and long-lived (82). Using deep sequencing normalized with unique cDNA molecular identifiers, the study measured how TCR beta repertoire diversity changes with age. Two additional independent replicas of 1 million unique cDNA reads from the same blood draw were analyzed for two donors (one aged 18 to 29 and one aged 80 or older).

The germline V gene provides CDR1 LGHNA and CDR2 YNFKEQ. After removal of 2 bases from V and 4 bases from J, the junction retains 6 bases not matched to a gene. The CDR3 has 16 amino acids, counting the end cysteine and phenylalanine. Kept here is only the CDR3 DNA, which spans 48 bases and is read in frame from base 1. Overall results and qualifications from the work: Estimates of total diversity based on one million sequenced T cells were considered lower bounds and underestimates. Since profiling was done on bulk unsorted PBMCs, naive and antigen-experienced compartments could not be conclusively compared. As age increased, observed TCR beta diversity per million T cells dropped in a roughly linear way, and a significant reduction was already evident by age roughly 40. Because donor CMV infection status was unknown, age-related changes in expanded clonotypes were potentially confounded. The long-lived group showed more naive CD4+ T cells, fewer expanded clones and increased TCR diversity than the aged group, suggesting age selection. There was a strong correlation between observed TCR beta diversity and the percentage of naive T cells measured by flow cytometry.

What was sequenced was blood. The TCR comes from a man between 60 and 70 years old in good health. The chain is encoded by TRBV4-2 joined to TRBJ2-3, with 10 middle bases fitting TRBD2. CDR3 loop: CASSQNSGGLADTQYF. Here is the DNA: TGTGCCAGCAGCCAAAATAGCGGGGGGTTGGCAGATACGCAGTATTTT.